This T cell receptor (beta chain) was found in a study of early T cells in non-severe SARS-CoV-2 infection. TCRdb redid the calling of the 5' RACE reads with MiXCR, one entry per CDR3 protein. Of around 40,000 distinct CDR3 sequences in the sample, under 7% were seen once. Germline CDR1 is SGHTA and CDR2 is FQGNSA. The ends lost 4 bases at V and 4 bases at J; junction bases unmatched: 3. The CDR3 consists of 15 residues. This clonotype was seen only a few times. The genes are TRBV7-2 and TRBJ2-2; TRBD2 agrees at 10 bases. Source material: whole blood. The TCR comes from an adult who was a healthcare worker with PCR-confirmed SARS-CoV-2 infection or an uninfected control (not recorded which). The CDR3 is CASSSSGSVTGELFF. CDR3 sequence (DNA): TGTGCCAGCAGCTCTAGCGGGAGCGTCACCGGGGAGCTGTTTTTT.